This TCR beta chain was retrieved from a study of immune heterogeneity within non-small cell lung tumors (dated by TCRdb to the late 2010s). General notes on the study: By histology, the tumors included nine to eleven non-squamous carcinomas, several squamous cell carcinomas and 1 tumor not otherwise specified. Whole-exome sequencing, RNA-seq and TCR beta repertoire sequencing were combined for multiple spatially distinct regions from each NSCLC tumor so that intratumoral immune heterogeneity could be examined. Transcriptome data were available for just approximately 44 loci from around eleven patients, whereas TCR repertoire analysis spanned under 65 tumor loci from roughly 14 patients. Neoantigen binding to each patient's HLA alleles was predicted with netMHCpan-3.0 for mutant peptides of 8 to 11 amino acids.

Genomic DNA was extracted from bulk tumor tissue and used as the TCR template, and approximately 600 ng gDNA was amplified per sample. During surgery, multiple biopsies were taken from each primary tumor and placed as far apart as possible within the tumor mass. The study cohort was described as untreated, and patients were newly diagnosed NSCLC cases undergoing curative surgery. Donors were 15 or so newly diagnosed non-small cell lung cancer patients undergoing surgery with curative intent. Resected tumor masses were reviewed by two independent pathologists. Sequencing was performed only on DNA and RNA samples of high quality. The TCR beta CDR3 region was amplified with a multiplex PCR system whose first round of about 11 cycles used 32 V-gene forward primers and 13 J-gene reverse primers. The first PCR round was done with a QIAGEN Multiplex PCR Kit, and the primer sequences were filed in Chinese patent CN105087789A. In a second PCR round, Illumina universal primers were added with the Phusion High-Fidelity PCR Kit. TCR libraries were paired-end sequenced at 151 bp read length on the Illumina HiSeq X Ten platform. Turning to the authors' computational methods: Reads lacking multiplex PCR primers were removed with Cutadapt, read pairs were merged with PEAR, and CDR3 regions were called with MiXCR default settings. Repertoire diversity was assessed by Shannon entropy, and clonality was calculated as one minus the Shannon entropy divided by the ln of the count of productive unique sequences. A clonotype counted as a dominant or high-frequency T-cell clone when its frequency was 0.5% or higher. TCRdb itself trimmed the public reads at Q25 with fastp, ran MiXCR and retained productive beta chains. One record per CDR3 amino acid sequence lists the most common genes and DNA. The V and J calls shown here were made by TCRdb, not taken from the authors' results. The sample yields over 10,000 distinct CDR3 sequences; approximately 20% were counted once. The ten largest clonotypes hold 4.6% of the sample.

As for this clonotype: It has no known antigen specificity. No quality values exist for individual bases; no much larger clone is one base distant.

Based on the germline V gene (reference sequence), the CDR1 and CDR2 sequences are LNHDA and SQIVND. There are 12 amino acids in the CDR3, from cysteine to phenylalanine inclusive. Just the 36-base CDR3 DNA is kept, in frame starting at base 1. At the junction V is shortened by 4 bases and J by 8 bases, with 10 bases in between. General findings and caveats noted by the study authors: A statistically significant but moderate positive correlation (R about 0.34) was observed between local T-cell repertoire clonality and local tumor mutational burden. Within a patient, identical dominant CDR3B clonotypes were found to recur across loci, yet unique high-frequency clones were also harbored in different tumor locations. Individual patients mostly had different high-frequency TCR beta clonotypes.

This chain joins TRBV19 to TRBJ2-3; the D gene is not confidently resolved. Sequenced material: lung tumor tissue. The TCR originated in a man between 60 and 75 years old with non-small cell lung cancer. The base sequence is TGTGCCAGTAGTACAATCCAAGGTACGCAGTATTTT. It specifies CASSTIQGTQYF.